This T cell receptor beta chain derives from a study of CD8+CD57+ T cells in acquired aplastic anemia. In the study overall: The DNA of sorted CD4+ and CD8+ cells averaged roughly 3.2 ug.

CDR3 and TCR beta VDJ profiling relied on a genomic DNA template. TCRdb used MiXCR to reprocess the reads, holding one entry per CDR3 protein. The table has under 250,000 distinct CDR3 sequences, around 45% seen once; the top ten hold less than 9%. This clonotype was found a few times. The antigen is undetermined. Study-wide results and limits: Patient and control CD8+ Simpson's diversity was not significantly different.

Patients who underwent sequencing had shown CD8+CD57+ cell expansion by flow cytometry. There was no therapy given to any patient before the blood sampling took place. J lost 5 bases, V lost 3 bases, and 12 bases had no gene match. The CDR3 consists of 16 residues. From germline, CDR1 is SGHDN and CDR2 FVKESK. This chain connects TRBV14 to TRBJ2-5; 7 bases line up with TRBD1. The TCR sequence derives from a human donor with aplastic anemia. The material sequenced was sorted CD4+, CD8+, or CD8+CD57+ T cells (not recorded which) from PBMCs. DNA for the CDR3: TGTGCCAGCAGCCATCCGGGGCAGGGGGTCCGGGAGACCCAGTACTTC. Translated: CASSHPGQGVRETQYF.